This T cell receptor (beta chain) was obtained from a study of cytomegalovirus exposure and HLA in healthy donors. Study-wide findings and caveats: The authors confirmed in vitro that a few CMV-associated chains were specific for CMV antigens. Accurate HLA-A and HLA-B prediction from TCR beta sequences was reported for most subjects. A later analysis linked a missense DCLRE1C variant to TCR beta V- and J-gene trimming.

The ends were cut back, 5 bases at V and 0 bases at J, with 16 bases in the middle. The germline gives CDR1 SEHNR, CDR2 FQNEAQ (reference sequence). This CDR3 has 16 residues. Donors in the study were healthy people who gave bone marrow. Turning to this clone: Its antigen is not identified.

PCR employed 60 Vbeta and 13 Jbeta primers. Clones were read by immunoSEQ multiplex PCR, and TCRdb kept only the in-frame ones, dropping some. The sample consists of about 160,000 clones, approximately 70% of them appearing once. Sequences were obtained from PBMCs. The rearrangement uses TRBV7-9 and TRBJ1-2, with D unresolved. This TCR was sampled from a middle-aged man in good health and CMV-seropositive. CDR3 residues: CASSPEGSGTNYGYTF. In DNA form, the CDR3 reads TGTGCCAGCAGCCCAGAGGGCTCTGGGACTAACTATGGCTACACCTTC. Filled out from reference TRBV7-9 and TRBJ1-2, the complete variable domain reads DTGVSQNPRHKITKRGQNVTFRCDPISEHNRLYWYRQTLGQGPEFLTYFQNEAQLEKSRLLSDRFSAERPKGSFSTLEIQRTEQGDSAMYLCASSPEGSGTNYGYTFGSGTRLTVV.